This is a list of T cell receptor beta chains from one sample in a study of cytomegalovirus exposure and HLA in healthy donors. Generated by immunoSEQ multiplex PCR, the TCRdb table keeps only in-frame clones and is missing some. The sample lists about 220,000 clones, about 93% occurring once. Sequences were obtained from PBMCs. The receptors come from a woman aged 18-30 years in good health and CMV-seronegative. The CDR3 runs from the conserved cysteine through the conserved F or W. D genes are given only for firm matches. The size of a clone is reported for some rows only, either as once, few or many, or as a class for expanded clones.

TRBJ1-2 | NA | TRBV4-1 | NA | CASSQGAAYGYTF | TGCGCCAGCAGCCAAGGGGCAGCCTATGGCTACACCTTC
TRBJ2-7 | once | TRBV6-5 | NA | CASSFHWTASYEQYF | TGTGCCAGCAGTTTCCACTGGACAGCTTCCTACGAGCAGTACTTC
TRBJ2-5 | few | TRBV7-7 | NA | CASSLSDTTAETQYF | TGTGCTAGCAGCTTATCGGACACCACCGCAGAGACCCAGTACTTC
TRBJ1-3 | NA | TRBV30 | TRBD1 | CACFPGQGVSGNTIYF | TGTGCCTGTTTCCCGGGACAGGGGGTCTCTGGAAACACCATATATTTT
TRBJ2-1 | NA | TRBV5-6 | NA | CASSFVGGRDEQFF | TGTGCCAGCAGCTTTGTGGGGGGGCGTGACGAGCAGTTCTTC
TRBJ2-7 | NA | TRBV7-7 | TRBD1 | CASSPGQDYEQYF | TGTGCTAGCAGCCCCGGACAGGACTACGAGCAGTACTTC
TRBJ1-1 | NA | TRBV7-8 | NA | CASSPSEVGKAFF | TGTGCCAGCAGCCCAAGTGAGGTGGGTAAAGCTTTCTTT
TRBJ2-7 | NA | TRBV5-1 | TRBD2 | CASSFSGMNEQYF | TGCGCCAGCAGCTTTAGCGGGATGAACGAGCAGTACTTC
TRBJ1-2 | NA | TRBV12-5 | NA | CASGAPREEYGYTF | TGTGCTAGTGGTGCGCCCAGGGAGGAGTATGGCTACACCTTC
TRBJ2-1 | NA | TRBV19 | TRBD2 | CASSTEAGGQNEQFF | TGTGCCAGTAGTACGGAAGCGGGAGGGCAAAATGAGCAGTTCTTC
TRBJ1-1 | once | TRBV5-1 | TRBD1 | CASRQDRGTEAFF | TGCGCCAGCAGACAGGACAGGGGCACTGAAGCTTTCTTT
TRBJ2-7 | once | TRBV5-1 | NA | CASSLAYEYEQYF | TGCGCCAGCAGCTTGGCTTATGAGTACGAGCAGTACTTC
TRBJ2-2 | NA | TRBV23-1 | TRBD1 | CASNRTGDGELFF | TGCGCCAGCAACAGGACAGGGGACGGGGAGCTGTTTTTT
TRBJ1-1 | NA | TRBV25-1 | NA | CASSELRAGHTEAFF | TGTGCCAGCAGTGAATTAAGGGCGGGGCACACTGAAGCTTTCTTT
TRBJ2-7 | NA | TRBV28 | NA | CASSLNSAGRREQYF | TGTGCCAGCAGTTTAAATTCGGCCGGTAGGAGGGAGCAGTACTTC
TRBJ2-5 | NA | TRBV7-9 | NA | CASSQGALSRETQYF | TGTGCCAGCAGCCAAGGGGCACTCAGCCGAGAGACCCAGTACTTC
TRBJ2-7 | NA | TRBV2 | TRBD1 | CASSAGQGAYEQYF | TGTGCCAGCAGTGCGGGACAGGGAGCTTACGAGCAGTACTTC
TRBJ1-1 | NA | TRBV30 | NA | CAWSVPPLNTEAFF | TGTGCCTGGAGTGTCCCCCCATTGAACACTGAAGCTTTCTTT
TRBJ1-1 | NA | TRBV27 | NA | CASKDTLSAEAFF | TGTGCCAGCAAGGACACCCTATCAGCTGAAGCTTTCTTT
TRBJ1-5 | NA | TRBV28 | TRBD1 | CASGWGTGSFEVQPQHF | TGTGCCAGCGGATGGGGGACAGGCTCATTTGAGGTCCAGCCCCAGCATTTT
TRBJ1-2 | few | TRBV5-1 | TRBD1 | CASSLVPRQGTTVYGYTF | TGCGCCAGCAGCTTGGTCCCAAGACAGGGTACTACCGTTTATGGCTACACCTTC
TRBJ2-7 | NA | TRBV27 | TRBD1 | CASSSGTGSSYEQYF | TGTGCCAGCAGTTCCGGGACAGGAAGCTCCTACGAGCAGTACTTC
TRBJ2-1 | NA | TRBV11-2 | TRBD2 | CASSLASGRANEQFF | TGTGCCAGCAGCTTAGCTAGCGGGAGGGCCAATGAGCAGTTCTTC
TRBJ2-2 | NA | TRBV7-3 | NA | CASSGLTGELFF | TGTGCCAGCAGCGGACTCACCGGGGAGCTGTTTTTT
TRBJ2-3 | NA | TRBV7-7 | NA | CASSLRESTDTQYF | TGTGCCAGCAGCTTACGCGAGAGCACAGATACGCAGTATTTT
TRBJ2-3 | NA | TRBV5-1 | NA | CASSAGTAEGAQYF | TGCGCCAGCAGCGCCGGGACTGCCGAGGGAGCGCAGTATTTT
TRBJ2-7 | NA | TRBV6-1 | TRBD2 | CASSETSGYEQYF | TGTGCCAGCAGCGAGACTAGCGGCTACGAGCAGTACTTC
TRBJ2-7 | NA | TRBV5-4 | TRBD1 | CASSPRDSVYEQYF | TGTGCCAGCAGCCCCAGGGACAGTGTCTACGAGCAGTACTTC
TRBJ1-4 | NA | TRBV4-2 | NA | CASSRRGTGSWSEKLFF | TGTGCCAGCAGCCGCAGGGGAACAGGGAGCTGGAGTGAAAAACTGTTTTTT
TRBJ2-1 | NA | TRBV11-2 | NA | CASSLFSGGGSYNEQFF | TGTGCCAGCAGCTTATTCTCAGGGGGAGGCTCCTACAATGAGCAGTTCTTC
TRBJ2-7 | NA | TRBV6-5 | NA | CASMRGISYEQYF | TGTGCCAGCATGAGGGGGATTTCCTACGAGCAGTACTTC
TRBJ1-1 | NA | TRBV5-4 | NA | CASSLRGGTEAFF | TGTGCCAGCAGCTTGAGGGGAGGCACTGAAGCTTTCTTT
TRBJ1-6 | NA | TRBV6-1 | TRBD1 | CASSEIPTGGNSPLHF | TGTGCCAGCAGTGAAATCCCCACAGGGGGGAATTCACCCCTCCACTTT
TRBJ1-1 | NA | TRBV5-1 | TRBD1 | CASSSQGLDTEAFF | TGCGCCAGCAGTTCACAGGGGCTGGACACTGAAGCTTTCTTT
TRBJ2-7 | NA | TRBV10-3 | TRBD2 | CATLSGRTYEQYF | TGTGCCACCCTTAGCGGGAGAACCTACGAGCAGTACTTC
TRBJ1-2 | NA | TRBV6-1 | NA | CATIPSRGFSYGYTF | TGTGCCACCATACCCAGTAGAGGGTTTAGCTATGGCTACACCTTC
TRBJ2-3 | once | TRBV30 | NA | CAWSVPTEPSTDTQYF | TGTGCCTGGAGTGTACCGACGGAGCCCAGCACAGATACGCAGTATTTT
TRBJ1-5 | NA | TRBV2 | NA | CASRDDGGSNQPQHF | TGTGCCAGCAGAGACGACGGGGGGAGCAATCAGCCCCAGCATTTT
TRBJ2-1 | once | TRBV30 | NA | CAWSGQENGEQFF | TGTGCCTGGAGTGGACAGGAGAACGGTGAGCAGTTCTTC
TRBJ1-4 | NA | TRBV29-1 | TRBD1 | CSVGETGFNEKLFF | TGCAGCGTGGGAGAGACAGGGTTTAATGAAAAACTGTTTTTT
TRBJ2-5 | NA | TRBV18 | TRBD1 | CASSLTGGPSQETQYF | TGTGCCAGCTCATTAACAGGGGGCCCATCTCAAGAGACCCAGTACTTC
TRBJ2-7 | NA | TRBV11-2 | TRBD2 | CASSLSGRAYDEQYF | TGTGCCAGCAGCCTAAGCGGGAGGGCCTACGACGAGCAGTACTTC
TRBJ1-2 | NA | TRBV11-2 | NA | CASSEEAYGYTF | TGTGCCAGCAGCGAGGAGGCTTATGGCTACACCTTC
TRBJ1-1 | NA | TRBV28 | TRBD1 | CASSWPRTGEMNTEAFF | TGTGCCAGCAGCTGGCCTCGGACAGGCGAAATGAACACTGAAGCTTTCTTT
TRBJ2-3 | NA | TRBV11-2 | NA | CASIATTPPGDTQYF | TGTGCCAGCATCGCAACGACACCCCCCGGTGATACGCAGTATTTT
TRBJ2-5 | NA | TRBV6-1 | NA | CASSDPNLSGQETQYF | TGTGCCAGCAGTGATCCCAATCTTAGCGGCCAAGAGACCCAGTACTTC
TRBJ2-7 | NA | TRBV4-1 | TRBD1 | CASSHPGQGNYEQYF | TGCGCCAGCAGCCACCCGGGACAGGGGAACTACGAGCAGTACTTC
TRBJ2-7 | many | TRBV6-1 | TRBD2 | CASSEDGGSLGEQYF | TGTGCCAGCAGTGAAGACGGCGGGAGTCTCGGCGAGCAGTACTTC
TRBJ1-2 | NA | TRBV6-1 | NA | CASSRGREVYGYTF | TGTGCCAGCAGTCGGGGGAGGGAGGTCTATGGCTACACCTTC
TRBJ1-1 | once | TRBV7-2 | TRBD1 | CASSYRTGDNTEAFF | TGTGCCAGCAGTTATCGGACAGGAGATAACACTGAAGCTTTCTTT
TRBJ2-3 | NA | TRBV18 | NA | CASSPLKAPGADTQYF | TGTGCCAGCTCACCGCTTAAGGCTCCTGGAGCGGATACGCAGTATTTT